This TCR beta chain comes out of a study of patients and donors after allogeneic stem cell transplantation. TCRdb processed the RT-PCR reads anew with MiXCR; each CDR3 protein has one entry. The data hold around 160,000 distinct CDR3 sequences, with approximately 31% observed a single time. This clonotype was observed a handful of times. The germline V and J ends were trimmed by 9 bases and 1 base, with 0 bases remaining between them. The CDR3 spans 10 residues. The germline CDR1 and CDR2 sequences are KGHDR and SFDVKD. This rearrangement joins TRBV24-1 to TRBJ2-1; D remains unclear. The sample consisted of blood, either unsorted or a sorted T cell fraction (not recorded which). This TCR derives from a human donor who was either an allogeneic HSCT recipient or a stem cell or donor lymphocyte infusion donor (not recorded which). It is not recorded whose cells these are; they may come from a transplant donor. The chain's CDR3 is CATSYNEQFF. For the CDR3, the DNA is TGTGCCACCTCCTACAATGAGCAGTTCTTC.